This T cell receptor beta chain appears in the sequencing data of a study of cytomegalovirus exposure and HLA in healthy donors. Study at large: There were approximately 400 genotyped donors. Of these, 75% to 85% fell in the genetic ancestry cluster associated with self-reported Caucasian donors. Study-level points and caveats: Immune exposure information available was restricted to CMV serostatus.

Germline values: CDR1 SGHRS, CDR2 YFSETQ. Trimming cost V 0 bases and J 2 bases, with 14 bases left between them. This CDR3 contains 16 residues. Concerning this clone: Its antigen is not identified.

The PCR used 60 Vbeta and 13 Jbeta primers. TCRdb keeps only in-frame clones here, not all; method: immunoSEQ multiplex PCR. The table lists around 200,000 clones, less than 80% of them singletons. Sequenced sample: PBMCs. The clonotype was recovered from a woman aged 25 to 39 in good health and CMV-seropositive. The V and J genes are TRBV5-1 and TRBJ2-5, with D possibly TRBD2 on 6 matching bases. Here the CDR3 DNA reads TGCGCCAGCAGCTTGGAGTATCCTAGCGCGCAAGAGACCCAGTACTTC. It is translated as CASSLEYPSAQETQYF. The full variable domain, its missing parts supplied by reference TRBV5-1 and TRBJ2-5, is KAGVTQTPRYLIKTRGQQVTLSCSPISGHRSVSWYQQTPGQGLQFLFEYFSETQRNKGNFPGRFSGRQFSNSRSEMNVSTLELGDSALYLCASSLEYPSAQETQYFGPGTRLLVL.